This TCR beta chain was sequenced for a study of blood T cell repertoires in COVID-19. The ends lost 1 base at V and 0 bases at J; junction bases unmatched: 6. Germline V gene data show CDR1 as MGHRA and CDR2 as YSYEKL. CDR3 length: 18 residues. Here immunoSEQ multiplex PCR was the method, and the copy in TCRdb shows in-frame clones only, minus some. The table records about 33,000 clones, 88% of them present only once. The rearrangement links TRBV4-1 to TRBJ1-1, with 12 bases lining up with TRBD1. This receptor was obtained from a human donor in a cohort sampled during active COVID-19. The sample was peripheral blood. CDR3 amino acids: CASSQARDRGRMNTEAFF. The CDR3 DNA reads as TGCGCCAGCAGCCAAGCGAGGGACAGGGGGCGAATGAACACTGAAGCTTTCTTT.